What follows are 23 T cell receptor beta chains derived from one specimen sequenced in a study of T cells in Graves' hyperthyroidism and ophthalmopathy. TCR beta CDR3 regions were amplified from RNA transcripts. Initially, a first-round RT-PCR of the TCR CDR3 employed the HTBI primer set. MiXCR was run by TCRdb on the multiplex PCR reads, yielding one entry per CDR3 protein. The data show over 700,000 distinct CDR3 sequences, about a third seen once. Sample: blood. The receptors were gathered from a woman aged 40 to 50 with Graves' hyperthyroidism.

This clonotype was found many times. This chain uses TRBV20-1 with TRBJ1-5; TRBD1 agrees at 10 bases. The germline CDR1 and CDR2 sequences are DFQATT and SNEGSKA (reference sequence). The ends lost 1 base at V and 0 bases at J; junction bases unmatched: 6. This CDR3 comprises 17 residues. The CDR3 here is CSARAGTGDYSNQPQHF. The CDR3 nucleotides are TGCAGTGCTAGAGCCGGGACAGGGGATTATAGCAATCAGCCCCAGCATTTT.

This clonotype was observed many times. This chain uses TRBV6-1 with TRBJ2-7; tentative D call: TRBD1 (6 bases). This CDR3 is 14 amino acids long. The V end was cut by 1 base, the J end by 2 bases, with 9 bases between. The germline CDR1 and CDR2 sequences are MNHNS and SASEGT. Written as DNA, the CDR3 is TGTGCCAGCAGTGAAGAACAGGGCGCCTACGAGCAGTACTTC. This encodes CASSEEQGAYEQYF.

Many counts were recorded for this clonotype. The CDR3 here is CASSAQGREARLAYEQYF. The CDR3 coding sequence is TGTGCCAGCAGCGCCCAAGGGCGGGAGGCCCGACTTGCCTACGAGCAGTACTTC. The chain carries TRBV7-8 and TRBJ2-7; 8 bases are shared with TRBD2. Germline CDR1 SGHVS, CDR2 FQNEAQ. The CDR3 loop spans 18 amino acids. The V segment lost 5 bases and the J segment 2 bases; nucleotides outside the gene matches: 17. The full variable domain, completed using reference TRBV7-8 and TRBJ2-7, is GAGVSQSPRYKVAKRGQDVALRCDPISGHVSLFWYQQALGQGPEFLTYFQNEAQLDKSGLPSDRFFAERPEGSVSTLKIQRTQQEDSAVYLCASSAQGREARLAYEQYFGPGTRLTVT.

The genes are TRBV20-1 and TRBJ2-6; D may correspond to TRBD1 or TRBD2 (5 bases each). This CDR3 is 16 amino acids long. CDR1 DFQATT and CDR2 SNEGSKA come from the germline V gene (reference sequence). V gave up 3 bases and J gave up 5 bases, with 17 bases separating them. The CDR3 DNA reads as TGCAGTGCTAGGGACCGGGACGGGAATTGGGCCAACGTCCTGACTTTC. It translates to CSARDRDGNWANVLTF.

The chain uses TRBV12-5 and TRBJ1-2, with D unresolved. This CDR3 contains 13 residues. Germline values: CDR1 LGHNT, CDR2 FRNRAP. V was shortened by 5 bases and J by 8 bases, with 15 bases between the two germline ends. CDR3 region: CASGQTALPGYTF. The CDR3 DNA reads TGTGCTAGTGGTCAAACGGCCCTACCAGGCTACACCTTC.

This clonotype was observed many times. The chain's CDR3 is CASSLFAGGQETQYF. CDR3 nucleotide sequence: TGTGCCAGCAGCTTATTTGCAGGGGGGCAAGAGACCCAGTACTTC. The V call is TRBV9, the J call TRBJ2-5; a weak D match, TRBD1 (7 bases). This CDR3 spans 15 amino acids. The V and J ends lost 4 bases and 2 bases respectively, with 15 bases between them. Per the germline V gene, CDR1 is SGDLS and CDR2 is YYNGEE.

This clonotype was detected a few times. The J gene is TRBJ2-6, the V gene TRBV10-3, with D perhaps matching TRBD1 (5 bases). Germline assignment: CDR1 ENHRY and CDR2 SYGVKD. V was clipped by 3 bases and J by 4 bases, with 7 bases between them. The CDR3 has 14 residues. Here the CDR3 DNA reads TGTGCCATCAGTGAACGACAGGGGGCCAACGTCCTGACTTTC. Translation: CAISERQGANVLTF.

The CDR3 region is CASSEEQGVMYEQYF. The CDR3 DNA is TGTGCCAGCAGTGAAGAGCAGGGGGTTATGTACGAGCAGTACTTC. J is TRBJ2-7 and V is TRBV2; 7 bases are a match to TRBD1. Trimming at V came to 1 base and at J to 4 bases, leaving 7 bases not matched to a gene. In germline, CDR1 is SNHLY, CDR2 FYNNEI. The CDR3 covers 15 residues.

The chain links TRBV7-9 to TRBJ1-4; D not certain. Germline V CDR1 and CDR2: SEHNR, FQNEAQ (reference sequence). This CDR3 has 15 residues. V was pared by 2 bases and J by 4 bases, with 11 bases between. The CDR3 DNA follows: TGTGCCAGCAGCTTAACCCAGGCCGTTAATGAAAAACTGTTTTTT. This gives the protein CASSLTQAVNEKLFF.

Remarks on this clonotype: The junction shows a germline mismatch at one end, possibly a read error. The chain has TRBV7-3 and TRBJ2-7; 7 nucleotides align to TRBD1. The CDR3 consists of 16 residues. From germline, CDR1 is SGHTA and CDR2 FQGTGA. CDR3 nucleotides: TGCGCCAGCAGCCTCCGCCGACAGGGAAGCTCCTACGAGCAGTACTTC. Protein sequence: CASSLRRQGSSYEQYF.

The chain carries TRBV28 and TRBJ1-5; 10 nucleotides match TRBD1. The germline V gene encodes CDR1 MDHEN and CDR2 SYDVKM. Unmatched junction bases numbered 13, after V lost 10 bases and J lost 4 bases. The CDR3 totals 16 residues. The CDR3 loop is CATTTEGQGINQPQHF. In nucleotides, the CDR3 is TGTGCCACCACGACAGAGGGACAGGGGATTAATCAGCCCCAGCATTTT.

The genes are TRBV5-1 and TRBJ2-5, with D tentatively TRBD2 (6 bases). The V and J ends lost 6 bases and 1 base respectively, with 16 bases between them. CDR1 and CDR2 (germline): SGHRS, YFSETQ. This CDR3 comprises 15 residues. CDR3 DNA: TGCGCCAGCACCATCTCGGGCGGGGTCCAAGAGACCCAGTACTTC. This encodes CASTISGGVQETQYF.

This clonotype was observed a few times. J is TRBJ2-3 and V is TRBV7-9; perhaps TRBD2 as D (5 bases). CDR1 is SEHNR and CDR2 is FQNEAQ in the germline V gene (reference sequence). The CDR3 is 15 residues long. V was clipped by 4 bases and J by 6 bases, with 17 bases between them. CDR3 in amino acids: CASSYEISGMDTQYF. DNA of the CDR3: TGTGCCAGCAGCTACGAAATCTCCGGGATGGATACGCAGTATTTT. Based on the CDR3 plus reference TRBV7-9 and TRBJ2-3, the full variable domain is DTGVSQNPRHKITKRGQNVTFRCDPISEHNRLYWYRQTLGQGPEFLTYFQNEAQLEKSRLLSDRFSAERPKGSFSTLEIQRTEQGDSAMYLCASSYEISGMDTQYFGPGTRLTVL.

The chain carries TRBV5-5 and TRBJ2-2; perhaps TRBD1 as D (5 bases). Trimming took 4 bases from V and 3 from J, leaving 13 bases between them. In germline, CDR1 is SGHKS, CDR2 YYEKEE (reference sequence). The length of the CDR3 is 15 residues. DNA for the CDR3: TGTGCCAGCAGCATGTACAGGCTAGACACCGGGGAGCTGTTTTTT. This gives the protein CASSMYRLDTGELFF. Looking up the rest from reference TRBV5-5 and TRBJ2-2 gives the full variable domain: DAGVTQSPTHLIKTRGQQVTLRCSPISGHKSVSWYQQVLGQGPQFIFQYYEKEERGRGNFPDRFSARQFPNYSSELNVNALLLGDSALYLCASSMYRLDTGELFFGEGSRLTVL.

At least ten counts were recorded for this clonotype. The chain has TRBV11-2 and TRBJ2-5, with a weak D call TRBD2 (5 bases). Germline V gene lookup returns CDR1 SGHAT and CDR2 FQNNGV. There are 13 residues in the CDR3. Between the trimmed V and J ends, which lost 10 bases and 4 bases, there was a span of 16 bases. CDR3 loop: CATRGLTGETQYF. CDR3 DNA: TGTGCCACCCGAGGACTTACGGGAGAGACCCAGTACTTC.

This clonotype has ten or more counts. The chain recombines TRBV7-6 with TRBJ1-1, with 11 bases that match TRBD1. J was trimmed by 5 bases and V by 4 bases; bases with no gene match: 6. Germline V lookup: CDR1 SGHVS, CDR2 FNYEAQ. The CDR3 runs to 15 residues. Here the CDR3 reads CASSYRDRGGTEAFF. CDR3 nucleotides: TGTGCCAGCAGCTACCGGGACAGGGGGGGGACTGAAGCTTTCTTT.

V gene TRBV13 combines with J gene TRBJ2-7, with 10 bases lining up with TRBD1. The junction had 9 bases not matched to a gene; V was cut back by 6 bases and J by 4 bases. CDR1 and CDR2 (germline): PRHDT, FYEKMQ (reference sequence). The CDR3 extends over 15 amino acids. The CDR3 reads CASSYPPGQGYEQYF. CDR3 nucleotide sequence: TGTGCCAGCAGTTACCCCCCGGGACAGGGGTACGAGCAGTACTTC.

A single count supports this clonotype. CDR3 loop: CASSSNRGSEQYF. The DNA for the CDR3 is TGTGCCAGCAGCTCGAACAGGGGATCCGAGCAGTACTTC. This chain links TRBV7-2 with TRBJ2-7; 7 nucleotides align to TRBD1. CDR1 SGHTA and CDR2 FQGNSA come from the germline V gene. The V segment lost 4 bases and the J segment 6 bases; nucleotides outside the gene matches: 6. The CDR3 consists of 13 residues.

This clonotype has at least ten counts. V gene TRBV29-1 combines with J gene TRBJ1-2; TRBD1 matches 8 bases. The V gene's germline CDR1 is SQVTM and CDR2 ANQGSEA. Germline trimming cut 5 bases from V and 8 bases from J; bases unmatched to any gene: 7. The CDR3 loop spans 12 amino acids. DNA for the CDR3: TGCAGCGTTAAGGGGACAGGTCCAGGCTACACCTTC. Protein product: CSVKGTGPGYTF.

V is TRBV4-3 and J is TRBJ1-2, with D possibly matching TRBD1 (5 bases). Germline V gene sequence: CDR1 LGHNA, CDR2 YSLEER. This CDR3 comprises 14 residues. V lost 7 bases and J lost 4, with 16 bases in between. CDR3 region: CASNPAGAFYGYTF. The CDR3 nucleotides are TGCGCCAGCAACCCGGCCGGGGCCTTCTATGGCTACACCTTC.

The V call is TRBV5-4, the J call TRBJ2-5; no definite D call. V was clipped by 4 bases and J by 1 base, with 11 bases between them. CDR1 is SGHNT, CDR2 YYREEE, per germline (reference sequence). The CDR3 runs 14 residues. This CDR3 is CASSLQELQETQYF. In nucleotides, the CDR3 is TGTGCCAGCAGCCTTCAGGAGCTCCAAGAGACCCAGTACTTC.

The chain is built from TRBV2 and TRBJ1-6; a possible D gene is TRBD1 (6 bases). Trimming removed 6 bases at V and 7 bases at J, with 16 bases between. The CDR3 runs 15 residues. CDR1 and CDR2 from the germline V gene are SNHLY and FYNNEI. CDR3 nucleotide sequence: TGTGCCAGCAGGCCTCTCCGGGACATAAATTCACCCCTCCACTTT. Its translation is CASRPLRDINSPLHF.

A few counts support this clonotype. The rearrangement links TRBV15 to TRBJ2-3; 8 nucleotides agree with TRBD1. V lost 0 bases, J lost 6 bases, and 8 bases stayed unmatched. CDR3 length equals 16 residues. Germline V lookup: CDR1 LNHNV, CDR2 YYDKDF (reference sequence). This CDR3 is CATSRDKAGGADTQYF. The CDR3 DNA is TGTGCCACCAGCAGAGATAAGGCAGGGGGCGCGGATACGCAGTATTTT.